This T cell receptor (beta chain) derives from a study of blood T cell repertoires in COVID-19. Study in general: Sample material is recorded as cDNA or gDNA derived from T cells, B-cell-depleted T cells, or PBMCs.

The CDR3 extends over 13 amino acids. Germline assignment: CDR1 SEHNR and CDR2 FQNEAQ (reference sequence). Profiling relied on immunoSEQ multiplex PCR, and the TCRdb table lists in-frame clones only, not all of them. The data contain roughly 130,000 clones, roughly 90% of them singletons. As to this clone: Relative to the germline gene, one junction end is altered; a read error may explain this.

The source of this sequence is a woman in her 50s who had recovered from COVID-19. This chain joins TRBV7-9 and TRBJ2-7; D remains ambiguous. The sample consisted of PBMCs or T cells enriched from blood (not recorded which). The DNA for the CDR3 is TGTGCCAGCAGCTTAGCGCAGGCAGGTCGCTGGGACTTC. Its translation: CASSLAQAGRWDF. Together with reference TRBV7-9 and TRBJ2-7, the CDR3 gives the full variable domain: DTGVSQNPRHKITKRGQNVTFRCDPISEHNRLYWYRQTLGQGPEFLTYFQNEAQLEKSRLLSDRFSAERPKGSFSTLEIQRTEQGDSAMYLCASSLAQAGRWDFGPGTRLTVT.